These T cell receptor beta chains were read from a single sample in a study of OX40 agonist ivuxolimab in advanced cancers. Sequencing was performed with immunoSEQ multiplex PCR; in TCRdb, only in-frame clones are kept and a portion is missing. The sample lists around 38,000 clones, around 93% seen once, with more than 9% in the top ten. The input for sequencing was CD4+ or CD8+ T cells sorted from blood, taken in a trial of the OX40 agonist ivuxolimab. The receptors here all came from an adult with an advanced solid tumor such as melanoma, head and neck, liver or kidney cancer. The CDR3 runs from the conserved cysteine through the conserved F or W. The D gene is left open where the match is weak. The size of a clone is reported for some rows only, either as once, few or many, or as a class for expanded clones.

D gene	J gene	V gene	clone size	CDR3 DNA	CDR3 protein
NA	TRBJ1-3	TRBV27	NA	TGTGCCAGCAGTCAATATGGGGCTGGAAACACCATATATTTT	CASSQYGAGNTIYF
TRBD1	TRBJ1-1	TRBV10-3	NA	TGTGCCATCACCAGACAGGGAGAAACTGAAGCTTTCTTT	CAITRQGETEAFF
NA	TRBJ1-2	TRBV11-2	few	TGTGCCAGCAGCTTTGCCAGGGTGTATGGCTACACCTTC	CASSFARVYGYTF
NA	TRBJ1-5	TRBV5-6	NA	TGTGCCAGCAGCTCGGGGCTGCCAGGGGATAGCAATCAGCCCCAGCATTTT	CASSSGLPGDSNQPQHF
TRBD1	TRBJ1-3	TRBV9	NA	TGTGCCAGCAGCCCTACAGGGGGCGAAAACACCATATATTTT	CASSPTGGENTIYF
NA	TRBJ2-1	TRBV7-9	NA	TGTGCCAGCAGCCCGACTAGTTTTCGCGATGAGCAGTTCTTC	CASSPTSFRDEQFF
NA	TRBJ2-3	TRBV27	NA	TGTGCCAGCAGTTGGGGACGATCAGATACGCAGTATTTT	CASSWGRSDTQYF
NA	TRBJ2-3	TRBV21-1	NA	TGTGCCAGCAGCACCGAGGGCAGCGACACGTGCACAGATACGCAGTATTTT	CASSTEGSDTCTDTQYF
NA	TRBJ2-3	TRBV7-8	NA	TGTGCCAGCAGCCTAGTGACCCGCACAGATACGCAGTATTTT	CASSLVTRTDTQYF
NA	TRBJ1-2	TRBV14	NA	TGTGCCAGCAGCCAAGGAGCCCGGGCTAACTATGGCTACACCTTC	CASSQGARANYGYTF
NA	TRBJ1-2	TRBV6-5	NA	TGTGCCAGCAGTTACTCGCCCGCTAACTATGGCTACACCTTC	CASSYSPANYGYTF
NA	TRBJ1-1	TRBV27	NA	TGTGCCAGCGGCTTAGAATCCATGAACACTGAAGCTTTCTTT	CASGLESMNTEAFF
TRBD2	TRBJ2-7	TRBV5-5	NA	TGTGCCAGCAGCTTGGAATCTAGCGGGGTCTCCTACGAGCAGTACTTC	CASSLESSGVSYEQYF
NA	TRBJ1-6	TRBV28	once	TGTGCCAGCAGTTTCCCCTCGGGGTTTAATTCACCCCTCCACTTT	CASSFPSGFNSPLHF
TRBD1	TRBJ1-1	TRBV19	NA	TGTGCCAGTAGTTTAGGGGGCGCTTACACTGAAGCTTTCTTT	CASSLGGAYTEAFF
TRBD1	TRBJ2-2	TRBV11-3	NA	TGTGCCAGCAGCGACCGACAGGGCAGAACCGGGGAGCTGTTTTTT	CASSDRQGRTGELFF
NA	TRBJ2-7	TRBV11-2	NA	TGTGCCAGCAGCTTAACGCAGGGCGGATGGCAGTACTTC	CASSLTQGGWQYF
NA	TRBJ2-1	TRBV20-1	once	TGCAGTGCTAGTGGTTACAATGAGCAGTTCTTC	CSASGYNEQFF
NA	TRBJ1-5	TRBV27	NA	TGTGCCAGCAGCGGGACACCGGGTAGCAATCAGCCCCAGCATTTT	CASSGTPGSNQPQHF